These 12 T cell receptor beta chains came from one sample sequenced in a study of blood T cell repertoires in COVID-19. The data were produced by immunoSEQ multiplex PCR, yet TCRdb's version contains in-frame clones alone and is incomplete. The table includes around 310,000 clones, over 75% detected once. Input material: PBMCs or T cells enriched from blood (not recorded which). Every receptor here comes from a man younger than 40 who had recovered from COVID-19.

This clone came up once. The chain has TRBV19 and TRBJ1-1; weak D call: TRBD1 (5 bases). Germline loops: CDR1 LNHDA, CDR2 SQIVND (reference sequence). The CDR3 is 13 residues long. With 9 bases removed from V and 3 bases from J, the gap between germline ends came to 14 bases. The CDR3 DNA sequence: TGTGCCAGCCGCAGGGAAGTTTACACTGAAGCTTTCTTT. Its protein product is CASRREVYTEAFF.

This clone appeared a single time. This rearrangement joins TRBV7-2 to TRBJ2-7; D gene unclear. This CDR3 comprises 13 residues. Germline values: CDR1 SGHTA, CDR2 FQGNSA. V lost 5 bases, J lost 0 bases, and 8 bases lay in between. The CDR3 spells CASSTQVSYEQYF. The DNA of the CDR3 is TGTGCCAGCAGCACTCAGGTCTCCTACGAGCAGTACTTC.

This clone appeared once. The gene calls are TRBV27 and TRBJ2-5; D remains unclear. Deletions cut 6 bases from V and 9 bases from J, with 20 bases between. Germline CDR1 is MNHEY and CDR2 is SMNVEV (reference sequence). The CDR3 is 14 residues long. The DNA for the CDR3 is TGTGCCAGCAGCCGCCTTGGGCAGGCCTTGGCCCAGTACTTC. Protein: CASSRLGQALAQYF.

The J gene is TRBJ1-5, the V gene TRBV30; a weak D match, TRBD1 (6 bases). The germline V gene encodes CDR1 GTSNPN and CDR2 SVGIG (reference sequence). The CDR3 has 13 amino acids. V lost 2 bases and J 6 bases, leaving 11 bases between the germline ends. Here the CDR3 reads CAWSIQGLQPQHF. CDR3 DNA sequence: TGTGCCTGGAGTATCCAGGGGCTTCAGCCCCAGCATTTT.

The chain's CDR3 is CASSMGREWDSPLHF. The CDR3 nucleotides read TGTGCCAGTAGTATGGGGAGGGAGTGGGATTCACCCCTCCACTTT. This chain links TRBV19 with TRBJ1-6; unclear D gene. From germline, CDR1 is LNHDA and CDR2 SQIVND (reference sequence). The CDR3 covers 15 residues. Trimming took 3 bases from V and 8 from J, leaving 14 bases between them.

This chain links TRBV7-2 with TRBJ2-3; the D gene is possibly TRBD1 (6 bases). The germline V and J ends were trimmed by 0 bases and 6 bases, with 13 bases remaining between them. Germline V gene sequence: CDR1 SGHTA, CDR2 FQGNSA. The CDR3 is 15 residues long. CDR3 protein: CASSLAVLGADTQYF. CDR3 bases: TGTGCCAGCAGCTTAGCGGTGTTGGGGGCTGATACGCAGTATTTT.

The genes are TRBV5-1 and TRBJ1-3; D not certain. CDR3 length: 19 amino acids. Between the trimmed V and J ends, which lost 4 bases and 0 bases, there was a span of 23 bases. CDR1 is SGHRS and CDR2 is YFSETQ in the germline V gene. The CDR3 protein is CASSPSAESARLSGNTIYF. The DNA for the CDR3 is TGCGCCAGCAGCCCCTCCGCCGAGAGCGCCCGCCTCTCTGGAAACACCATATATTTT.

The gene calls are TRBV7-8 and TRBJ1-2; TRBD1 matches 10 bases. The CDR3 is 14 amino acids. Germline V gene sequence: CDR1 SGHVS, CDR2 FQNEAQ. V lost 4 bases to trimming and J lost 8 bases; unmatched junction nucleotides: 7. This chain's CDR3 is CASSSTDRGQGYTF. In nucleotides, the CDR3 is TGTGCCAGCAGCTCCACTGACAGGGGGCAGGGCTACACCTTC.

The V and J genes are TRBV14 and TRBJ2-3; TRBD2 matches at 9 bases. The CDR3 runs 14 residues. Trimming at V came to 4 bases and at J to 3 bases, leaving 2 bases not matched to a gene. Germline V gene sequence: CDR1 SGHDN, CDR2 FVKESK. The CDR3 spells CASSPLAGTDTQYF. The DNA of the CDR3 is TGTGCCAGCAGCCCTCTAGCGGGAACAGATACGCAGTATTTT.

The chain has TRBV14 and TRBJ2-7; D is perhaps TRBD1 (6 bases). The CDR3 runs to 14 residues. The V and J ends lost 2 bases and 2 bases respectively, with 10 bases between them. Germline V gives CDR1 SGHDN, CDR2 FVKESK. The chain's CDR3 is CASSQWTDPYEQYF. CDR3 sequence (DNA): TGTGCCAGCAGCCAATGGACAGATCCCTACGAGCAGTACTTC.

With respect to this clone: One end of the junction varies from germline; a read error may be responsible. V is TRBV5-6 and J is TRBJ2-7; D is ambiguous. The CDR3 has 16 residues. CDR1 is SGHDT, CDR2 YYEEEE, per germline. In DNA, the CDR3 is TGTGCCAGCAGCTTCGCGGTGCCGCAAACAAACTACGACCAGTACTTC. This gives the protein CASSFAVPQTNYDQYF.

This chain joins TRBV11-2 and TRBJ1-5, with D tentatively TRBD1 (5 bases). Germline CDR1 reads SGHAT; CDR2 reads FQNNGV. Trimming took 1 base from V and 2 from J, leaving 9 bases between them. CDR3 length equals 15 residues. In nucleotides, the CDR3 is TGTGCCAGCAGCTTAGGAGGCAGGGGCAATCAGCCCCAGCATTTT. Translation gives CASSLGGRGNQPQHF.